The entry that follows covers one T cell receptor beta chain sequence. As yet, its antigen is unknown. PCR employed 60 Vbeta and 13 Jbeta primers. Data came from immunoSEQ multiplex PCR; TCRdb stores just in-frame clones and leaves some out. The sample has approximately 120,000 clones, 75% to 90% seen once. The data stem from a study of cytomegalovirus exposure and HLA in healthy donors. Findings and caveats of the study: Certain sequence variants were highly shared and formed a cluster, and this cluster was likely a sequencing artifact.

CDR3 length: 14 amino acids. V shed 6 bases and J 2 bases; nucleotides not matched to a gene: 4. Germline values: CDR1 MNHEY, CDR2 SVGAGI. The sequenced sample was PBMCs. The chain links TRBV6-5 to TRBJ1-5, with TRBD1 matching over 7 bases. The sequence came from a man aged 18 to 35 in good health and CMV-seropositive. Here the CDR3 DNA reads TGTGCCAGCAGCCACGGGACAGGCAATCAGCCCCAGCATTTT. Translated, it gives CASSHGTGNQPQHF.